This entry features one T cell receptor (beta chain) sequence. This record comes from a study of OX40 agonist ivuxolimab in advanced cancers. Data came from immunoSEQ multiplex PCR; TCRdb stores just in-frame clones and leaves some out. Of 45,000 to 50,000 clones in the sample, 89% are singletons; the top ten hold 12%. Germline V CDR1 and CDR2: MGHDK, SYGVNS. V shed 6 bases, J shed 3 bases, and the junction held 8 bases outside the gene matches. The CDR3 extends over 14 amino acids. The source of this sequence is an adult with an advanced solid tumor such as melanoma, head and neck, liver or kidney cancer. The J gene is TRBJ2-7, the V gene TRBV25-1; 7 nucleotides agree with TRBD1. This sample comprised CD4+ or CD8+ T cells sorted from blood, obtained in a trial of the OX40 agonist ivuxolimab. Written as DNA, the CDR3 is TGTGCCAGCAGCAGGGGGAGACAGGGCTACGAGCAGTACTTC. This codes for CASSRGRQGYEQYF.